This T cell receptor (beta chain) was captured by sequencing in a study of OX40 agonist ivuxolimab in advanced cancers. Overall study: Participants, 75% to 85% male, averaged about 59 years of age, ranging from about 23 to 85. People who had prior anti-PD-1, anti-PD-L1 or anti-CTLA-4 therapy could take part, and roughly 44% had some.

Clones were read by immunoSEQ multiplex PCR, and TCRdb kept only the in-frame ones, dropping some. The sample records over 40,000 clones, around nine tenths being singletons. V was clipped by 7 bases and J by 0 bases, with 11 bases between them. Germline V gives CDR1 MNHNS, CDR2 SASEGT. CDR3 length: 14 amino acids. Blood got drawn at baseline, again on cycle 4 day 1, and then on cycle 7 day 1. V and J are TRBV6-1 and TRBJ2-3; D might be TRBD1 (6 bases). The material sequenced was CD4+ or CD8+ T cells sorted from blood, taken in a trial of the OX40 agonist ivuxolimab. The sequence came from an adult with an advanced solid tumor such as melanoma, head and neck, liver or kidney cancer. CDR3 bases: TGTGCCAGCAAGGACAGCCTGAGCACAGATACGCAGTATTTT. As protein: CASKDSLSTDTQYF.